This T cell receptor (beta chain) was retrieved from a study of T cell changes during pregnancy in multiple sclerosis. The CDR3 runs to 22 residues. CDR1 is MDHEN and CDR2 is SYDVKM in the germline V gene. Unmatched junction bases numbered 24, after V lost 3 bases and J lost 5 bases. The table came from immunoSEQ multiplex PCR; TCRdb's copy has only in-frame clones and leaves some out. The data contain 39,000 or so clones, about 94% of them seen just once; the ten biggest clones take up approximately 8.7%. This TCR derives from a female donor with multiple sclerosis, enrolled in a pregnancy study. The sample here was CD8+ T cells from peripheral blood mononuclear cells, taken in the third trimester of pregnancy. This chain connects TRBV28 to TRBJ2-2, with 10 bases aligning to TRBD2. The CDR3 protein is CASSLGPQFPAGGPKRTGELFF. For the CDR3, the DNA is TGTGCCAGCAGTTTGGGCCCTCAATTCCCAGCGGGAGGGCCGAAGAGGACCGGGGAGCTGTTTTTT.